This record looks at one T cell receptor beta chain sequence and its context. The antigen remains undetermined. The sample originates from a study of cytomegalovirus exposure and HLA in healthy donors. About the research overall: Drawn from HLA-typed donors, approximately 85 million unique TCRs were held in an early data release.

Findings and caveats of the study: Some TCR beta chains (more than 150 of them) were listed as cytomegalovirus-associated. The HLA-A and HLA-B alleles of most subjects were reportedly predicted accurately from TCR beta sequences. The authors confirmed in vitro that three CMV-associated chains were specific for CMV antigens.

The PCR ran on 60 Vbeta and 13 Jbeta primers. Assay: immunoSEQ multiplex PCR; the TCRdb copy retains only in-frame clones and omits some. The data contain around 200,000 clones, 60% to 85% of them singletons. This CDR3 is 14 amino acids long. The junction had 4 bases not matched to a gene; V was cut back by 5 bases and J by 1 base. Germline V gene lookup returns CDR1 SSHAT and CDR2 FNYEAQ (reference sequence). This chain links TRBV7-7 with TRBJ2-5, with TRBD1 identical over 7 bases. The receptor was isolated from a man aged 35 to 55 in good health and CMV-seronegative. The specimen sequenced was PBMCs. The CDR3 DNA follows: TGTGCCAGCAGCCTTGGACAGGCCCAAGAGACCCAGTACTTC. Translated: CASSLGQAQETQYF.